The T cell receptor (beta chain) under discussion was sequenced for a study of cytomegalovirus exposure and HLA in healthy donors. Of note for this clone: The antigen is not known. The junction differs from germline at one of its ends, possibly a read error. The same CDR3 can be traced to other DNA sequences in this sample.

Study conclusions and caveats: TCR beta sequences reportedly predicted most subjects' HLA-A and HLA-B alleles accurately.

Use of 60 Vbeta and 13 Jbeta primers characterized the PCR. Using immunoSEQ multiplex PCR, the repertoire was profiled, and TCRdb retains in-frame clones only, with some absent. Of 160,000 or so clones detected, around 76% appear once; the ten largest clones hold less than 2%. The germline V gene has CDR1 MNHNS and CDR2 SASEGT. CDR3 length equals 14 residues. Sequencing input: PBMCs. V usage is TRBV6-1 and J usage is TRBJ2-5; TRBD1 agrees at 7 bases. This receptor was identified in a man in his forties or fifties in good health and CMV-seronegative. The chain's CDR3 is CASRIDRVQETQYF. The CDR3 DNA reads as TGCGCCAGCAGAATTGACAGGGTTCAAGAGACCCAGTACTTC.